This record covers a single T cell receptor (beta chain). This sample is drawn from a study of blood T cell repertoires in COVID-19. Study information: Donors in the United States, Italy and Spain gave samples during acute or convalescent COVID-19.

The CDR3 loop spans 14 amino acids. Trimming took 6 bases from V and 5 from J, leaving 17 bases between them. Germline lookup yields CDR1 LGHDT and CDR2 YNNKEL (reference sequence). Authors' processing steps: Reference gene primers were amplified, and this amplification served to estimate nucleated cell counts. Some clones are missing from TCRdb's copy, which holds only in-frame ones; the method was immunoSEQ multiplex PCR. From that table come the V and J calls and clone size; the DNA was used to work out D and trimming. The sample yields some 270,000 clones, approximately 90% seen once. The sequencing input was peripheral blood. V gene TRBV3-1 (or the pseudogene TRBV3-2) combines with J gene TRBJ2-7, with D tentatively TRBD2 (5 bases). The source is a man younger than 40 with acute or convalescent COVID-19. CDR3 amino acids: CASSQRAAQHEQYF. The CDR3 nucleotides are TGTGCCAGCAGTCAGCGAGCGGCCCAGCACGAGCAGTACTTC.